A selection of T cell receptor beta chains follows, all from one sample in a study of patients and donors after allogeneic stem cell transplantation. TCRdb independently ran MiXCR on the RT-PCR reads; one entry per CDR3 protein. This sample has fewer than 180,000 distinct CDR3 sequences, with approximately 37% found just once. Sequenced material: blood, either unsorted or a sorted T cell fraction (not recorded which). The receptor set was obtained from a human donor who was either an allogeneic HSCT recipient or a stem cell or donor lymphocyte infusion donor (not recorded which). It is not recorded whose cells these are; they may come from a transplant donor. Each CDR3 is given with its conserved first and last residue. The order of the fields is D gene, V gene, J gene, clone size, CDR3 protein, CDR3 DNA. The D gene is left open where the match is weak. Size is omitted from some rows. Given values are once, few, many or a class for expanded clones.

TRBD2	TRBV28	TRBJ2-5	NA	CASSEGLEETQYF	TGTGCCAGCAGCGAAGGACTAGAAGAGACCCAGTACTTC
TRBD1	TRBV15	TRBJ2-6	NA	CATSGTGFSSGANVLTF	TGTGCCACCAGCGGGACAGGGTTTAGCTCTGGGGCCAACGTCCTGACTTTC
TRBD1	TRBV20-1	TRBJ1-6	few	CSARGDRGNSPLHF	TGCAGTGCTAGGGGTGACAGGGGAAATTCACCCCTCCACTTT
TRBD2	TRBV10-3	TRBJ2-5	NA	CAISESRTSGGTRRETQYF	TGTGCCATCAGTGAGTCCAGGACTAGCGGGGGAACCCGACGAGAGACCCAGTACTTC
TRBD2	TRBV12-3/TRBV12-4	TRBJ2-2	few	CASRGLAGNTGELFF	TGTGCCAGCAGGGGACTAGCGGGGAACACCGGGGAGCTGTTTTTT
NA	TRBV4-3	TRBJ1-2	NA	CASSQGVRGVIDGYTF	TGCGCCAGCAGCCAAGGGGTCAGGGGCGTAATTGATGGCTACACCTTC
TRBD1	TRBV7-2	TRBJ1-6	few	CASSLSLQGAGNSPLHF	TGTGCCAGCAGCTTAAGTTTACAGGGGGCAGGTAATTCACCCCTCCACTTT
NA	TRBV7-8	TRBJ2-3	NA	CASSFGAADTQYF	TGTGCCAGCAGCTTCGGCGCCGCAGATACGCAGTATTTT
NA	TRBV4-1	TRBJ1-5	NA	CASSQEGNRAGNQPQHF	TGCGCCAGCAGCCAAGAAGGAAACAGGGCGGGCAATCAGCCCCAGCATTTT
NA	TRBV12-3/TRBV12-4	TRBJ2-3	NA	CASKLLTDTQYF	TGTGCCAGCAAGTTGCTCACAGATACGCAGTATTTT
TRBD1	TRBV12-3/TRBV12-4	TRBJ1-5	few	CASSPPDQGDNQPQHF	TGTGCCAGCAGCCCGCCCGATCAGGGGGACAATCAGCCCCAGCATTTT
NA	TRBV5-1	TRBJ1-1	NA	CASSLTALNTEAFF	TGCGCCAGCAGCTTGACAGCCTTGAACACTGAAGCTTTCTTT
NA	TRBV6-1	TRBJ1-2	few	CASSETQGSYGYTF	TGTGCCAGCAGTGAAACACAGGGCTCCTATGGCTACACCTTC
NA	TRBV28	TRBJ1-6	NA	CASSLENLHSPLHF	TGTGCCAGCAGTTTGGAAAATCTCCATTCACCCCTCCACTTT
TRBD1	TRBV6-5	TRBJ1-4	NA	CASARTGDLEKLFF	TGTGCCAGCGCAAGAACAGGGGATTTAGAAAAACTGTTTTTT
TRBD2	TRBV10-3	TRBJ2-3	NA	CAITSGPTDTQYF	TGTGCCATCACTAGCGGGCCAACAGATACGCAGTATTTT
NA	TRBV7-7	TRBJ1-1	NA	CASSLGDRYVNTEAFF	TGTGCTAGCAGCTTGGGCGACAGGTACGTGAACACTGAAGCTTTCTTT
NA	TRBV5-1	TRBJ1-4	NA	CASGLQGPNEKLFF	TGCGCCAGCGGCCTACAGGGCCCTAATGAAAAACTGTTTTTT
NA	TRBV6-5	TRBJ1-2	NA	CASSYRINYGYTF	TGTGCCAGCAGTTACAGAATCAACTATGGCTACACCTTC
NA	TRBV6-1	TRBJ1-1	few	CASSDPFVRTVNTEAFF	TGTGCCAGCAGTGACCCCTTCGTTCGGACGGTGAACACTGAAGCTTTCTTT
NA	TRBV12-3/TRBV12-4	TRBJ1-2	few	CASSLYKNYGYTF	TGTGCCAGCAGTTTATACAAAAACTATGGCTACACCTTC
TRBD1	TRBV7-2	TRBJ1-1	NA	CASSRLGQGILDTEAFF	TGTGCCAGCAGCCGACTGGGACAGGGAATTCTGGACACTGAAGCTTTCTTT